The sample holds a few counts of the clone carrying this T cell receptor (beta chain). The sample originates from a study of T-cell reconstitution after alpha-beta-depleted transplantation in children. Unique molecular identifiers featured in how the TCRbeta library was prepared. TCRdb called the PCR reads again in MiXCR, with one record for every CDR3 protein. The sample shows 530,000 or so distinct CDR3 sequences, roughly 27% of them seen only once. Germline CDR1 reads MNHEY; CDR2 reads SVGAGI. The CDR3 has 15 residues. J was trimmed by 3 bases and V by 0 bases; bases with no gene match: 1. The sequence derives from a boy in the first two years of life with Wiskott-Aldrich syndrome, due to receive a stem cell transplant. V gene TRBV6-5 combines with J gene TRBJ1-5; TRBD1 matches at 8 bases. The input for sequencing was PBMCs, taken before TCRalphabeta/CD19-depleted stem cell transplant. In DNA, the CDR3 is TGTGCCAGCAGTTACTCGGGACAGGACAATCAGCCCCAGCATTTT. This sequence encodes CASSYSGQDNQPQHF.